Listed here are 16 T cell receptor beta chains from one sample, sequenced in a study of blood T cell repertoires in COVID-19. TCRdb's copy holds only in-frame clones and misses some; the assay was immunoSEQ multiplex PCR. The table has fewer than 250,000 clones, about 86% seen once. Specimen: peripheral blood. These TCRs come from a man in his fifties with active or convalescent COVID-19.

The chain uses TRBV7-2 and TRBJ2-5; 12 nucleotides match TRBD2. V gave up 6 bases and J gave up 1 base; unmatched junction bases: 9. This CDR3 contains 17 residues. CDR1 and CDR2 from the germline V gene are SGHTA and FQGNSA. The CDR3 region is CASSTGLAGNIQETQYF. In DNA form, the CDR3 reads TGTGCCAGCAGTACAGGACTAGCGGGGAATATCCAAGAGACCCAGTACTTC.

This sequence joins TRBV30 and TRBJ2-5; 10 bases agree with TRBD1. V lost 6 bases to trimming and J lost 3 bases; unmatched junction nucleotides: 10. The CDR3 extends over 15 amino acids. The germline V gene has CDR1 GTSNPN and CDR2 SVGIG (reference sequence). As DNA, the CDR3 is TGTGCCTGCCAAGACCCCGGGACAGGGGAAGAGACCCAGTACTTC. This translates into CACQDPGTGEETQYF.

The V gene is TRBV12-3 or TRBV12-4, the J gene TRBJ1-3; 8 bases agree with TRBD1. Germline trimming cut 6 bases from V and 2 bases from J; bases unmatched to any gene: 0. The CDR3 length is 13 residues. CDR3 bases: TGTGCCAGCAGGGGACAGGCTGGAAACACCATATATTTT. Translation gives CASRGQAGNTIYF.

The chain has TRBV4-3 and TRBJ1-1; D gene uncertain. The CDR3 contains 15 residues. The V end lost 2 bases, the J end lost 5 bases, and 15 bases lay between the germline ends. CDR1 is LGHNA, CDR2 YSLEER, per germline. The CDR3 protein is CASSQFMTKMTEAFF. The CDR3, as DNA: TGCGCCAGCAGCCAATTCATGACAAAAATGACTGAAGCTTTCTTT.

This clone appeared a few times. CDR3 loop: CASSHRGEDTQYF. CDR3 sequence (DNA): TGCGCCAGCAGCCACAGGGGGGAAGATACGCAGTATTTT. This chain uses TRBV10-2 with TRBJ2-3; 8 positions agree with TRBD1. V shed 6 bases, J shed 5 bases, and the junction held 4 bases outside the gene matches. The length of the CDR3 is 13 residues. Germline CDR1 is WSHSY and CDR2 is SAAADI.

This clone is a singleton in its sample. The V and J genes are TRBV5-6 and TRBJ1-4; 8 positions agree with TRBD1. V was pared by 2 bases and J by 0 bases, with 6 bases of the junction left unmatched. The CDR3 is made up of 17 amino acids. Per germline, CDR1 SGHDT and CDR2 YYEEEE. CDR3 loop: CASSFGTGVATNEKLFF. CDR3 in DNA: TGTGCCAGCAGCTTTGGGACAGGAGTTGCAACTAATGAAAAACTGTTTTTT. The full variable domain, rest sourced from reference TRBV5-6 and TRBJ1-4, is DAGVTQSPTHLIKTRGQQVTLRCSPKSGHDTVSWYQQALGQGPQFIFQYYEEEERQRGNFPDRFSGHQFPNYSSELNVNALLLGDSALYLCASSFGTGVATNEKLFFGSGTQLSVL.

CDR3 protein: CASSQAQVPEKLFF. DNA for the CDR3: TGTGCCAGCAGCCAAGCGCAGGTTCCTGAAAAACTGTTTTTT. V usage is TRBV3-1 (or the pseudogene TRBV3-2) and J usage is TRBJ1-4; D gene uncertain. CDR3 length: 14 residues. Between the trimmed V and J ends, which lost 1 base and 7 bases, there was a span of 10 bases. Germline loops: CDR1 LGHDT, CDR2 YNNKEL (reference sequence).

The chain joins TRBV21-1 to TRBJ2-1; TRBD1, as called in the table, went unchecked against the DNA. TRBV21-1 is assigned pseudogene status. This CDR3 has 13 amino acids. The CDR3 sequence: CASVHGHDNEQFF. The DNA of the CDR3 is TGTGCCAGCGTACATGGGCACGACAATGAGCAGTTCTTC.

This chain joins TRBV6-4 and TRBJ1-5, with a tentative D call TRBD1 (5 bases). The CDR3 spans 19 residues. The germline V gene has CDR1 MRHNA and CDR2 SNTAGT. Trimming removed 7 bases from V and 3 bases from J, with 28 bases in between. The CDR3 reads CASTSTRAPRGIFNQPQHF. Written as DNA, the CDR3 is TGTGCCAGCACCTCGACAAGGGCTCCCCGGGGGATTTTCAATCAGCCCCAGCATTTT.

Comment on this clone: One junction end does not reproduce the germline sequence, and a read error may be involved. V is TRBV7-9 and J is TRBJ2-1, with TRBD2 matching over 8 bases. Germline V gene data show CDR1 as SEHNR and CDR2 as FQNEAQ (reference sequence). This CDR3 region has 16 residues. The CDR3 nucleotides are TGTGCCAGCAGCTTTAGAGCCCTAGCGGGCTACGATGAGCAGTTCTTC. Its translation is CASSFRALAGYDEQFF.

The V and J genes are TRBV30 and TRBJ2-3; 9 bases match TRBD2. There are 15 residues in the CDR3. Germline CDR1 and CDR2: GTSNPN and SVGIG (reference sequence). J was trimmed by 4 bases and V by 0 bases; bases with no gene match: 5. The chain's CDR3 is CAWSVAGGPADTQYF. In DNA form, the CDR3 reads TGTGCCTGGAGTGTGGCGGGGGGGCCAGCAGATACGCAGTATTTT.

The chain joins TRBV10-1 to TRBJ2-1; 9 bases line up with TRBD2. Losses at the gene ends were 5 bases for V and 12 bases for J; bases not matched to a gene: 5. The CDR3 has 12 residues. From germline, CDR1 is WNHNN and CDR2 SYGVQD (reference sequence). Here the CDR3 reads CASSSQTSGQFF. The CDR3 DNA is TGCGCCAGCAGTTCTCAGACTAGCGGGCAGTTCTTC.

V and J are TRBV5-1 and TRBJ2-2; TRBD1 agrees at 8 bases. This CDR3 comprises 15 residues. CDR1 and CDR2 (germline): SGHRS, YFSETQ. Trimming removed 3 bases from V and 2 bases from J; junction bases left unmatched: 3. The CDR3 DNA sequence: TGCGCCAGCAGCTGGACAGGGCTTAACACCGGGGAGCTGTTTTTT. The encoded protein is CASSWTGLNTGELFF.

This chain links TRBV11-2 with TRBJ1-2; possibly TRBD1 for D (5 bases). V lost 5 bases to trimming and J lost 5 bases, with 9 bases between them. The germline V gene encodes CDR1 SGHAT and CDR2 FQNNGV. This CDR3 contains 12 residues. CDR3 region: CASSAQEYGYTF. CDR3 DNA: TGTGCCAGCAGCGCACAGGAATATGGCTACACCTTC.

The chain employs TRBV5-4 and TRBJ2-3; 10 bases map to TRBD2. J lost 5 bases, V lost 4 bases, and 7 bases had no gene match. Germline CDR1 reads SGHNT; CDR2 reads YYREEE (reference sequence). The CDR3 extends over 15 amino acids. CDR3 nucleotides: TGTGCCAGCAGCACGAAGCGGGGGGGCAGAGATACGCAGTATTTT. Its translation: CASSTKRGGRDTQYF.

The table lists this clone with a few counts. The chain couples TRBV7-6 to TRBJ2-5; 11 bases fit TRBD2. CDR1 is SGHVS and CDR2 is FNYEAQ in the germline V gene. Germline trimming cut 5 bases from V and 1 base from J; bases unmatched to any gene: 9. The CDR3 runs to 17 residues. The CDR3, as DNA: TGTGCCAGCAGCGTAGGCTCCGGGACTAGCGGCCAAGAGACCCAGTACTTC. As protein: CASSVGSGTSGQETQYF.